This entry describes one TCR beta chain. This record comes from a study of blood T cells in healthy people across ages. The CDR3 extends over 15 amino acids. The germline V gene has CDR1 MDHEN and CDR2 SYDVKM. The V and J ends lost 6 bases and 3 bases, in that order; junction bases with no gene match: 10. PCR was performed a second time for roughly 6 to 12 cycles using a sample-barcoded 5' primer and a J-beta primer mix. TCRdb re-analysed the 5' RACE reads in MiXCR, keeping a single row per CDR3 protein. Counted here are 600,000 to 900,000 distinct CDR3 sequences, about a quarter occurring once; the ten biggest clones make up 3%. The same specimen was also included in a second study, on T cells of mothers and their children. That report notes: The people who donated were a few healthy Caucasian mothers and their six children. All RNA that had been extracted was used for cDNA synthesis at around 1.6 ug per 15 ul. The study obtained over 8 million TCR beta CDR3 reads per mother and a few million per child.

The rearrangement uses TRBV28 and TRBJ2-7; the match to TRBD2 covers 8 bases. The sequenced sample consisted of blood. The TCR was taken from a boy aged 5-17 years in good health. CDR3 sequence (DNA): TGTGCCAGCAGCGCGGGGGCGGGGGGCCTCTACGAGCAGTACTTC. Its translation is CASSAGAGGLYEQYF.